What follows describes a single T cell receptor beta chain. There is no known antigen for this receptor. Base qualities are not provided; no much larger clone lies one nucleotide away. For sequencing of the TCRbeta CDR3 region, genomic DNA was extracted from the sorted cells. The immunoSEQ Assay was used to sequence the TCRbeta CDR3 regions. TCRdb re-hosts the immuneACCESS table, in-frame sequences only. Its copies lack some clones; in the studies checked, an unresolved V gene accounts for under half of them, and the cause for the rest is not known. This sample has 80,000 or so clones in its table, and about 93% of those were observed once. The ten largest clonotypes hold roughly an eighth of the sample. The germline V gene sets CDR1 to SNHLY and CDR2 to FYNNEI. Reading from cysteine to phenylalanine, the CDR3 counts 11 amino acids. Only CDR3 DNA is held: 33 bases, read in frame from base 1. A distance of 8 bases separates the germline ends of V and J, which lose 7 bases and 8 bases respectively.

The sample is drawn from a study of OX40 agonist ivuxolimab in advanced cancers. Notes on the research overall: Ivuxolimab, which targeted the costimulatory receptor OX40 (CD134), was an agonistic, fully human IgG2 monoclonal antibody. Intravenous ivuxolimab was administered to patients every 2 weeks at six dose levels: 0.01, 0.1, 0.3, 1.5, 3 and 10 mg/kg. Among the 52 dose-escalation patients, about 20 had hepatocellular carcinoma, about 15 melanoma, 9 renal cell carcinoma and 9 head and neck cancer. The dose-escalation cohort was roughly 83% male with a mean age of about 54 years, ranging from roughly 23 to 80. Prior anti-PD-1, anti-PD-L1 or anti-CTLA-4 therapy was permitted, and approximately 39% of dose-escalation patients had received checkpoint inhibitors. Three dose-escalation patients achieved partial responses, one with hepatocellular carcinoma and two with cutaneous melanoma. Peripheral TCRbeta sequencing was intended to test whether TCR sequence diversity was altered and clonal T-cell expansion was caused by ivuxolimab. The paper reports the monotherapy dose-escalation portion (N of about 51 patients) of the phase I ivuxolimab trial.

The trial excluded patients who had a history of autoimmune disease or were on systemic immunosuppression. Peripheral blood for TCR sequencing was drawn from every dose cohort at baseline, at cycle 4 day 1 and at cycle 7 day 1. The samples were drawn from a first-in-human, open-label, multicenter phase I dose-escalation trial of ivuxolimab. Adults with locally advanced or metastatic head and neck squamous cell, hepatocellular, melanoma or renal cell carcinoma were enrolled in the trial. Before TCR sequencing, CD4+ and CD8+ T cells were separately sorted from peripheral blood. Results and caveats for the whole study, not just this receptor: Low levels of normalized T-cell clonal expansion were also seen in some patients who did not respond. After ivuxolimab, more expanded clones were found on average in CD8+ T cells than in CD4+ T cells. In the 0.1-3.0 mg/kg groups, partial responders were among the patients with the lowest normalized peripheral clonal expansion, particularly in CD8+ T cells. Which antigens the clonally expanded peripheral T cells were specific for was not determined. At doses of 0.1 to 3.0 mg/kg, clonal expansion of both CD4+ and CD8+ blood T cells was observed from baseline to week 6.

This receptor was obtained from an adult with an advanced solid tumor such as melanoma, head and neck, liver or kidney cancer. This sample comprised CD4+ or CD8+ T cells sorted from blood, obtained in a trial of the OX40 agonist ivuxolimab. The chain joins TRBV2 to TRBJ1-4, with the D gene uncertain. The nucleotide sequence reads TGTGCCAGCATCGACCAAGAAAAACTGTTTTTT. It codes for CASIDQEKLFF.